A single sample is the source of the 30 T cell receptor beta chains below, sequenced in a study of T cells expressing NK-cell markers (TCRdb year 2020). The library was built by means of 5' RACE. Reads for this sample came from an Illumina HiSeq 2000. The reads went through TCRdb reprocessing, and each CDR3 protein sequence gets one entry with no DNA. This sample's table lists 350,000 to 400,000 distinct CDR3 sequences. The ten top clones hold about 10% of the sample. Specimen: blood T cells: a sorted CD56 or NKG2C T cell subset, CD4+ or CD8+ T cells, or bulk PBMC T cells (not recorded which). These receptors were collected from a woman aged 50 to 60 in good health. Donor details come from another sample of the same person, matched by shared clones.

The chain couples TRBV9 to TRBJ2-7; checking the TCRdb D call of TRBD1 is not possible without DNA. The CDR3 consists of 15 residues. Germline V gene sequence: CDR1 SGDLS, CDR2 YYNGEE. Here the CDR3 reads CASSVGQGITYEQYF.

CDR3 residues: CASRLSTGPSKDGYTF. This rearrangement joins TRBV6-5 to TRBJ1-2. CDR1 is MNHEY and CDR2 is SVGAGI in the germline V gene. The CDR3 totals 16 residues.

This sequence joins TRBV7-3 and TRBJ2-2; checking the TCRdb D call of TRBD2 is not possible without DNA. Per germline, CDR1 SGHTA and CDR2 FQGTGA. This CDR3 spans 16 amino acids. The CDR3 loop is CASSALTSGRTGELFF.

The chain has TRBV20-1 and TRBJ2-3. CDR1 DFQATT and CDR2 SNEGSKA come from the germline V gene (reference sequence). The CDR3 has 15 amino acids. This CDR3 is CSASAAIMGTDTQYF.

The genes are TRBV7-3 and TRBJ2-1; TCRdb's D gene call, TRBD2, goes unchecked for lack of DNA. The germline V gene encodes CDR1 SGHTA and CDR2 FQGTGA. The CDR3 has 14 amino acids. CDR3 sequence: CASSSSGAGNEQFF.

This chain's CDR3 is CASSQGGEAGELFF. The rearrangement links TRBV4-1 to TRBJ2-2; TCRdb selects TRBD2, and the lack of DNA leaves this call unchecked. The CDR3 has 14 amino acids. CDR1 and CDR2 (germline): MGHRA, YSYEKL.

This chain uses TRBV2 with TRBJ1-4; TCRdb designates TRBD1, a call that cannot be tested without DNA. Per the germline V gene, CDR1 is SNHLY and CDR2 is FYNNEI. The CDR3 has 13 residues. CDR3 amino acids: CASNSDGQEKLFF.

The V gene is TRBV10-1, the J gene TRBJ2-1; there is no DNA to check the TCRdb D call of TRBD2. CDR3 length: 11 residues. CDR1 is WNHNN and CDR2 is SYGVQD in the germline V gene (reference sequence). CDR3 region: CASSASGSRFF.

This chain uses TRBV4-2 with TRBJ2-2; the D gene TCRdb calls, TRBD2, cannot be checked with no DNA. In germline, CDR1 is LGHNA, CDR2 YNFKEQ. The CDR3 contains 16 residues. The CDR3 sequence is CASSPRTSGPDGELFF.

This CDR3 is CASSQPRDRGLDGELFF. V gene TRBV4-1 combines with J gene TRBJ2-2; the TCRdb D gene call, TRBD1, has no DNA to confirm it. This CDR3 is 17 amino acids long. Germline V gene sequence: CDR1 MGHRA, CDR2 YSYEKL.

CDR3 amino acids: CASSIPPVQNEQFF. The chain recombines TRBV5-1 with TRBJ2-1; TCRdb picks TRBD2, but there is no DNA to check that call. This CDR3 spans 14 amino acids. Germline V gene lookup returns CDR1 SGHRS and CDR2 YFSETQ.

The genes are TRBV24-1 and TRBJ2-3; the D call from TCRdb, TRBD2, cannot be confirmed without DNA. The CDR3 has 13 residues. Germline loops: CDR1 KGHDR, CDR2 SFDVKD. The CDR3 loop reads CATRGLRRDTQYF.

The rearrangement links TRBV4-1 to TRBJ2-4; absent DNA, TCRdb's TRBD1 call cannot be checked. The germline V gene encodes CDR1 MGHRA and CDR2 YSYEKL. This CDR3 has 16 amino acids. CDR3 residues: CASSQDGGVAKNIQYF.

This rearrangement joins TRBV4-1 to TRBJ2-3; lacking DNA, the TRBD2 call made by TCRdb goes unchecked. The germline V gene encodes CDR1 MGHRA and CDR2 YSYEKL. This CDR3 is 18 amino acids long. The CDR3 reads CASSLGHIAGGPPDTQYF.

The CDR3 loop reads CAISEAWGTSGRVGNEQFF. The V gene is TRBV10-3, the J gene TRBJ2-1; TCRdb outputs TRBD2, but without DNA this stays unchecked. Germline CDR1 is ENHRY and CDR2 is SYGVKD. CDR3 length equals 19 residues.

The rearrangement uses TRBV12-3 or TRBV12-4 and TRBJ2-7; TCRdb's assignment of TRBD2 cannot be checked, as there is no DNA. The CDR3 sequence is 15 residues long. This CDR3 is CASSPRGDYSYEQYF.

The chain employs TRBV14 and TRBJ2-7. The CDR3 has 14 residues. The germline CDR1 and CDR2 sequences are SGHDN and FVKESK. The CDR3 spells CASSRAGGLYEQYF.

The rearrangement links TRBV24-1 to TRBJ2-5; TCRdb proposes TRBD2, but this gene call is untestable without DNA. Germline V gives CDR1 KGHDR, CDR2 SFDVKD. The CDR3 is made up of 16 amino acids. The CDR3 protein is CATSDSGRVRRETQYF.

The J gene is TRBJ2-1, the V gene TRBV6-5; TCRdb calls TRBD1, which cannot be checked without DNA. CDR1 and CDR2 from the germline V gene are MNHEY and SVGAGI. The CDR3 is 14 amino acids. The chain's CDR3 is CASSYSTGPGPQFF.

The chain links TRBV20-1 to TRBJ2-1. Germline V lookup: CDR1 DFQATT, CDR2 SNEGSKA (reference sequence). The CDR3 consists of 14 residues. The CDR3 region is CSVEDQSSYNEQFF.

V and J are TRBV4-1 and TRBJ2-5; TCRdb lists TRBD2, though no DNA is available to test this call. CDR3 length equals 16 residues. The germline V gene has CDR1 MGHRA and CDR2 YSYEKL. CDR3 sequence reads: CASSQDSAVGQETQYF.

The chain is built from TRBV20-1 and TRBJ2-1; the TRBD2 assignment by TCRdb is unverifiable without DNA. Looked up from germline, CDR1 is DFQATT and CDR2 is SNEGSKA (reference sequence). The length of the CDR3 is 13 residues. The CDR3 sequence is CSARGGLPNEQFF.

The gene calls are TRBV28 and TRBJ1-1; without DNA, the TCRdb call of TRBD1 cannot be checked. From germline, CDR1 is MDHEN and CDR2 SYDVKM. The CDR3 has 18 residues. CDR3: CASSRTGGVGFGNTEAFF.

The chain links TRBV12-3 or TRBV12-4 to TRBJ2-5; TCRdb names TRBD2, which stays unverified in the absence of DNA. The CDR3 extends over 15 amino acids. The CDR3 sequence is CASSSTSGRWETQYF.

The chain carries TRBV19 and TRBJ2-5; TCRdb returns TRBD2, unconfirmable since there is no DNA. Germline V lookup: CDR1 LNHDA, CDR2 SQIVND (reference sequence). The CDR3 sequence is 15 residues long. The chain's CDR3 is CASAMAQVGLETQYF. Drawing the rest from reference TRBV19 and TRBJ2-5, the complete variable domain is DGGITQSPKYLFRKEGQNVTLSCEQNLNHDAMYWYRQDPGQGLRLIYYSQIVNDFQKGDIAEGYSVSREKKESFPLTVTSAQKNPTAFYLCASAMAQVGLETQYFGPGTRLLVL.

This chain uses TRBV7-9 with TRBJ1-6; the TCRdb D gene call, TRBD1, has no DNA to confirm it. CDR3 length: 14 amino acids. Germline CDR1 and CDR2: SEHNR and FQNEAQ (reference sequence). The CDR3 protein is CASSFDRMSSPLHF.

The chain uses TRBV10-3 and TRBJ2-5; TCRdb indicates TRBD1, and absent DNA this call remains unverified. The CDR3 is 14 residues long. Germline V gene sequence: CDR1 ENHRY, CDR2 SYGVKD. The chain's CDR3 is CAISESLGRETQYF.

The J gene is TRBJ2-5, the V gene TRBV27; TCRdb indicates TRBD2, and absent DNA this call remains unverified. CDR3 length: 15 amino acids. Germline V gene sequence: CDR1 MNHEY, CDR2 SMNVEV (reference sequence). CDR3 residues: CASSLYRTSVETQYF.

The chain has TRBV6-2 or TRBV6-3 and TRBJ2-1; TCRdb reports TRBD2, a call that lacks DNA to check it against. Per the germline V gene, CDR1 is MNHEY and CDR2 is SVGEGT. The CDR3 consists of 13 residues. The CDR3 region is CAISGREVDEQFF.

The chain couples TRBV9 to TRBJ2-5; TCRdb's D gene call, TRBD2, goes unchecked for lack of DNA. CDR3 length: 15 residues. Germline assignment: CDR1 SGDLS and CDR2 YYNGEE. The CDR3 sequence: CASSGSGRSQETQYF.